This T cell receptor beta chain was found in a study of T-cell reconstitution after alpha-beta-depleted transplantation in children (dated by TCRdb to about 2016). For the wider study: The study quantitatively tracked T-cell immune reconstitution after TCRalphabeta/CD19-depleted allogeneic hematopoietic cell transplantation in children using TCR repertoire profiling.

The library came from PCR. The sequencing machine was an Illumina HiSeq 2500. Molecular barcoding was employed in the preparation of TCR libraries, with unique molecular identifiers being used to normalize TCRbeta repertoire quantification. The public reads were quality trimmed at Q25 with fastp and then assembled into clones with MiXCR by TCRdb, keeping productive beta chains. All rows with the same CDR3 protein become a single entry with the most common DNA and genes. For this sample there are under 750,000 distinct CDR3 sequences; under 25% appear just once. Around 14% of the sample is in the top ten clones. Results and caveats for the whole study, not just this receptor: In some patients, the high TCRbeta diversity seen at day 60 was put down to recipient T cells and intrathymic progenitors that had survived conditioning. The apparently early alphabetaT-cell count recovery about two months after transplant was reportedly dependent on only several hundred rapidly expanded clones derived from non-depleted graft cells. Hyperexpanded clone frequencies declined over subsequent months; after one year, T-cell counts and TCRbeta diversity were mostly attributed to newly produced T cells.

As to this clonotype: Its binding antigen is unknown. It has no much larger one-base neighbor in the sample; base qualities were not kept.

CDR1 SGHTA and CDR2 FQGNSA were looked up in the germline V gene. The CDR3 runs 17 amino acids, cysteine and phenylalanine included. Solely the CDR3 DNA is kept, with 51 bases framed from the first base. The trim is 5 bases for V and 7 bases for J, with a gap of 21 bases between the germline ends. What this sample's treatment or condition label stands for: allogeneic hematopoietic cell transplantation with graft depleted of TCRalphabeta T cells and CD19 B cells. TCRalphabeta/CD19-depleted allogeneic hematopoietic cell grafts were given to the transplant recipients, all of whom were children. The chain is assembled from TRBV7-2 and TRBJ1-6; the D gene remains uncertain. Sequences were derived from PBMCs, mostly from graft donor cells, sampled 360 days after TCRalphabeta/CD19-depleted stem cell transplant. The TCR sequence derives from a boy under two years old who had a stem cell transplant for acute myeloid leukemia, so the T cells may come from the graft donor. The DNA sequence is given as TGTGCCAGCAGCGCCCAGCGGGCAGGCGGTATGAATTCACCCCTCCACTTT. The translation is CASSAQRAGGMNSPLHF.